Below are 7 T cell receptor beta chains sequenced from a single sample in a study of control samples from healthy donors and cancer patients. TCRdb's table, derived via immunoSEQ multiplex PCR, lists solely in-frame clones and lacks some. The sample has roughly 50,000 clones; roughly 94% are singletons. Specimen: blood. These receptors all stem from a man aged 30-40 years in good health.

The chain has TRBV18 and TRBJ1-5, with D possibly matching TRBD1 (6 bases). V lost 3 bases, J lost 0 bases, and 15 bases lay in between. Germline assignment: CDR1 KGHSH and CDR2 LQKENI. The CDR3 covers 17 residues. DNA of the CDR3: TGTGCCAGCTCACCCCAGGGGCAGTTAGTTAGCAATCAGCCCCAGCATTTT. Protein product: CASSPQGQLVSNQPQHF.

This rearrangement joins TRBV6-5 to TRBJ1-2, with D unclear. Trimming took off 5 bases at V and 2 bases at J, with 12 bases between the two ends. The CDR3 runs 14 residues. CDR1 and CDR2 (germline): MNHEY, SVGAGI. CDR3 sequence (DNA): TGTGCCAGCAGTCTGGGTGATTGGAACTATGGCTACACCTTC. Protein product: CASSLGDWNYGYTF.

V and J are TRBV7-4 and TRBJ1-5, with a possible D match to TRBD1 (5 bases). CDR1 is SGHVT and CDR2 is SQSDAQ in the germline V gene. The CDR3 is 17 residues long. Trimming removed 2 bases from V and 5 bases from J, with 19 bases in between. The CDR3 spells CASSLTFGAVCDQPQHF. The CDR3 DNA reads as TGTGCCAGCAGCTTAACTTTTGGGGCAGTTTGCGATCAGCCCCAGCATTTT.

V is TRBV30 and J is TRBJ1-2; 10 nucleotides match TRBD1. The CDR3 sequence is 14 residues long. The V gene's germline CDR1 is GTSNPN and CDR2 SVGIG (reference sequence). V shed 3 bases, J shed 8 bases, and the junction held 9 bases outside the gene matches. CDR3 DNA sequence: TGTGCCTGGAGCCGGGACAGGGGCGGACGAGGCTACACCTTC. It yields the protein CAWSRDRGGRGYTF.

V usage is TRBV5-6 and J usage is TRBJ2-7; D not certain. Germline-derived CDR1 and CDR2 are SGHDT and YYEEEE. The CDR3 covers 13 residues. V shed 4 bases and J shed 4 bases, with 12 bases lying between them. The CDR3 reads CASSLGSRYEQYF. The CDR3 nucleotides are TGTGCCAGCAGCCTCGGGTCGAGGTACGAGCAGTACTTC.

The V call is TRBV2, the J call TRBJ2-3; 7 nucleotides line up with TRBD1. Germline assignment: CDR1 SNHLY and CDR2 FYNNEI. CDR3 length: 15 residues. Losses at the gene ends were 2 bases for V and 0 bases for J; bases not matched to a gene: 2. The CDR3 DNA follows: TGTGCCAGCAGTGAAATGGACAGGAGCACAGATACGCAGTATTTT. It codes for CASSEMDRSTDTQYF.

The rearrangement links TRBV27 to TRBJ1-6, with D unresolved. The CDR3 contains 16 residues. Germline values: CDR1 MNHEY, CDR2 SMNVEV (reference sequence). V gave up 6 bases and J gave up 5 bases, with 17 bases separating them. CDR3 DNA sequence: TGTGCCAGCAGCCCCGGCATTAGGCGTAATAATTCACCCCTCCACTTT. It encodes CASSPGIRRNNSPLHF.